One sample yielded the 19 T cell receptor beta chains listed below, sequenced in a study of blood T cell repertoires in COVID-19 (dated by TCRdb to 2019 to 2021). Library preparation used the immunoSEQ multiplex PCR assay. TCRdb provides this immuneACCESS table in a form limited to in-frame rearrangements. Some clones are lacking; in checked studies, under half of them reflect an unresolved V gene, and why the rest are absent is not known. Recorded for this sample are 300,000 to 350,000 clones; over 70% of them occurred a single time. The leading ten clones occupy 2.5% to 3% of the sample. Source material: peripheral blood. These receptors were obtained from a man aged 25 to 40 with active or convalescent COVID-19.

V gene TRBV15 combines with J gene TRBJ1-1; 7 bases match TRBD1. J gave up 7 bases and V 3 bases, and 8 bases lay outside the gene matches. Germline assignment: CDR1 LNHNV and CDR2 YYDKDF (reference sequence). CDR3 length: 14 amino acids. The CDR3 here is CATSSAGWDSEAFF. In nucleotides, the CDR3 is TGTGCCACCAGCAGCGCTGGCTGGGACAGTGAAGCTTTCTTT.

Only one count was recorded for this clone. V and J are TRBV29-1 and TRBJ1-2; D is uncertain. Trimming removed 4 bases from V and 4 bases from J, with 10 bases in between. Germline V gene data show CDR1 as SQVTM and CDR2 as ANQGSEA. The CDR3 covers 12 residues. DNA of the CDR3: TGCAGCGTTGTGAGGGAGCCCTATGGCTACACCTTC. This encodes CSVVREPYGYTF.

The rearrangement joins TRBV6-5 to TRBJ1-1, with TRBD1 as a possible D gene (5 bases). Germline V gene data show CDR1 as MNHEY and CDR2 as SVGAGI. V was pared by 4 bases and J by 1 base, with 16 bases between. The CDR3 has 16 amino acids. CDR3 DNA sequence: TGTGCCAGCAGTTCCGGCAGGGTCGCCTGGAACACTGAAGCTTTCTTT. Amino acids: CASSSGRVAWNTEAFF.

The J gene is TRBJ2-2, the V gene TRBV18, with 7 bases that match TRBD1. V lost 1 base and J lost 3; bases outside the gene matches: 5. The CDR3 loop spans 16 amino acids. CDR1 is KGHSH, CDR2 LQKENI, per germline. The CDR3 region has the DNA TGTGCCAGCTCACCACGTAGGGACAGAGACACCGGGGAGCTGTTTTTT. Its translation is CASSPRRDRDTGELFF.

This rearrangement joins TRBV12-5 to TRBJ2-3; 10 positions agree with TRBD1. J was trimmed by 4 bases and V by 7 bases; bases with no gene match: 5. Germline V lookup: CDR1 LGHNT, CDR2 FRNRAP. The CDR3 length is 14 residues. The CDR3 here is CASVGDRGSDTQYF. DNA for the CDR3: TGTGCTAGTGTGGGGGACAGGGGTTCAGATACGCAGTATTTT.

The V and J genes are TRBV12-3 or TRBV12-4 and TRBJ2-6; D unclear. The CDR3 totals 13 residues. The ends were cut back, 6 bases at V and 4 bases at J, with 7 bases in the middle. The CDR3: CASSQSGANVLTF. The CDR3 nucleotides are TGTGCCAGCAGCCAATCCGGGGCCAACGTCCTGACTTTC.

This rearrangement joins TRBV4-3 to TRBJ2-2, with 7 bases identical to TRBD1. The CDR3 runs to 16 residues. The V gene's germline CDR1 is LGHNA and CDR2 YSLEER. J lost 5 bases, V lost 0 bases, and 6 bases had no gene match. CDR3 nucleotide sequence: TGCGCCAGCAGCCAAGAAAGGGACAGCAGAACCGGGGAGCTGTTTTTT. It codes for CASSQERDSRTGELFF.

This clone was detected only once. The chain recombines TRBV19 with TRBJ2-4; 7 positions agree with TRBD1. The CDR3 extends over 15 amino acids. Per germline, CDR1 LNHDA and CDR2 SQIVND (reference sequence). J gave up 6 bases and V 1 base, and 6 bases lay outside the gene matches. The CDR3 region has the DNA TGTGCCAGTAGTATAGGTACAGGGGTTGCAAACATTCAGTACTTC. It yields the protein CASSIGTGVANIQYF.

The rearrangement uses TRBV5-1 and TRBJ1-5, with 8 bases identical to TRBD1. CDR3 length: 16 amino acids. Germline-derived CDR1 and CDR2 are SGHRS and YFSETQ. The ends lost 4 bases at V and 0 bases at J; junction bases unmatched: 6. DNA of the CDR3: TGCGCCAGCAGCCTGGGGACAGGCACTAGCAATCAGCCCCAGCATTTT. As protein: CASSLGTGTSNQPQHF.

V usage is TRBV4-3 and J usage is TRBJ2-7; D perhaps matches TRBD2 (5 bases). The ends were cut back, 0 bases at V and 5 bases at J, with 14 bases in the middle. Germline V CDR1 and CDR2: LGHNA, YSLEER. This CDR3 contains 15 residues. For the CDR3, the DNA is TGCGCCAGCAGCCAAGATATTCTAGCCGCCGACGAGCAGTACTTC. Translation gives CASSQDILAADEQYF.

This clone was seen once. The rearrangement uses TRBV27 and TRBJ1-4; D remains ambiguous. V lost 0 bases and J 4 bases, leaving 12 bases between the germline ends. The length of the CDR3 is 16 residues. Germline lookup yields CDR1 MNHEY and CDR2 SMNVEV (reference sequence). The CDR3 bases are TGTGCCAGCAGTTTATCCCCCGGGTTAGTTAATGAAAAACTGTTTTTT. Amino acid sequence: CASSLSPGLVNEKLFF.

The CDR3 loop reads CASAGPRSSGNTIYF. As DNA, the CDR3 is TGTGCCAGTGCGGGACCGCGGTCTTCTGGAAACACCATATATTTT. This rearrangement joins TRBV19 to TRBJ1-3, with D possibly matching TRBD1 (5 bases). CDR3 length equals 15 residues. V shed 8 bases and J shed 1 base, with 15 bases lying between them. Germline loops: CDR1 LNHDA, CDR2 SQIVND (reference sequence). Full variable domain (outside the CDR3, taken from reference TRBV19 and TRBJ1-3): DGGITQSPKYLFRKEGQNVTLSCEQNLNHDAMYWYRQDPGQGLRLIYYSQIVNDFQKGDIAEGYSVSREKKESFPLTVTSAQKNPTAFYLCASAGPRSSGNTIYFGEGSWLTVV.

The chain joins TRBV21-1 to TRBJ1-4; the table's D call TRBD1 went unverified against the DNA. TRBV21-1 is flagged as a pseudogene. The length of the CDR3 is 15 residues. The CDR3 nucleotides read TGTGCCAGCAGCGCCACACAGGGACCTAATGAAAAACTGTTTTTT. Translating it yields CASSATQGPNEKLFF.

The V call is TRBV5-4, the J call TRBJ2-3; 7 nucleotides agree with TRBD1. Germline CDR1 is SGHNT and CDR2 is YYREEE (reference sequence). V lost 4 bases and J lost 2; bases outside the gene matches: 4. The CDR3 sequence is 14 residues long. CDR3 DNA sequence: TGTGCCAGCAGCCCGGACAGGAACACAGATACGCAGTATTTT. This sequence encodes CASSPDRNTDTQYF.

The chain uses TRBV7-2 and TRBJ1-3; D not resolved. V dropped 5 bases and J dropped 4 bases, with 15 bases sitting between them. This CDR3 has 15 amino acids. Per germline, CDR1 SGHTA and CDR2 FQGNSA. CDR3 protein: CASSAGPGQGNTIYF. In nucleotides, the CDR3 is TGTGCCAGCAGCGCGGGCCCCGGGCAGGGAAACACCATATATTTT.

The genes are TRBV7-9 and TRBJ2-7, with 8 bases that match TRBD1. J was trimmed by 5 bases and V by 4 bases; bases with no gene match: 10. This CDR3 spans 15 amino acids. Looked up from germline, CDR1 is SEHNR and CDR2 is FQNEAQ (reference sequence). CDR3 nucleotides: TGTGCCAGCAGCTCGAACCGGGACAGGATCCACGAGCAGTACTTC. This codes for CASSSNRDRIHEQYF.

This chain joins TRBV7-9 and TRBJ1-2, with D tentatively TRBD1 (6 bases). Trimming removed 2 bases at V and 5 bases at J, with 12 bases between. Germline V CDR1 and CDR2: SEHNR, FQNEAQ (reference sequence). The CDR3 runs to 14 residues. CDR3 region: CASSLRGSEYGYTF. CDR3 coding DNA: TGTGCCAGCAGCTTAAGGGGGTCAGAATATGGCTACACCTTC. Drawing the rest from reference TRBV7-9 and TRBJ1-2, the complete variable domain is DTGVSQNPRHKITKRGQNVTFRCDPISEHNRLYWYRQTLGQGPEFLTYFQNEAQLEKSRLLSDRFSAERPKGSFSTLEIQRTEQGDSAMYLCASSLRGSEYGYTFGSGTRLTVV.

This clone has just one count. This CDR3 reads CASSLNLNTEAFF. CDR3 bases: TGTGCCAGCAGCTTAAACTTGAACACTGAAGCTTTCTTT. This chain joins TRBV11-3 and TRBJ1-1; D unclear. This CDR3 region has 13 residues. Trimming took off 2 bases at V and 0 bases at J, with 4 bases between the two ends. CDR1 SGHNT and CDR2 YENEEA come from the germline V gene.

The sample holds one count of this clone. The chain has TRBV4-1 and TRBJ1-3; TRBD1 might be the D (5 bases). The CDR3 contains 17 residues. Germline V gene data show CDR1 as MGHRA and CDR2 as YSYEKL. V dropped 1 base and J dropped 4 bases, with 17 bases sitting between them. The CDR3 bases are TGCGCCAGCAGCCAAGTGGTAAAGGGGACTTGGGGAAACACCATATATTTT. It specifies CASSQVVKGTWGNTIYF.